This TCR beta chain originates from a study of blood T cell repertoires in COVID-19. In the study overall: Samples of COVID-19 (acute and convalescent) were obtained from the United States, Italy and Spain. PBMCs, B-cell-depleted T cells, or T cells provided the cDNA or gDNA that made up the material.

The germline V and J ends were trimmed by 5 bases and 4 bases, with 9 bases remaining between them. Germline assignment: CDR1 KGHSH and CDR2 LQKENI. CDR3 size: 13 residues. Methods used by the authors: Reference gene primers were amplified, and this amplification served to estimate nucleated cell counts. Sequencing used immunoSEQ multiplex PCR; TCRdb keeps in-frame clones, though not all of them. That table supplies the V and J calls and clone size; D and trimming were determined from the DNA. The sample records about 230,000 clones, just over 85% being singletons. Patients of the Seattle cohort, enrolled during active infection, were followed longitudinally.

The source material was peripheral blood. The chain links TRBV18 to TRBJ1-3, with TRBD1 as a possible D gene (5 bases). The sequence was collected from a man aged 50 or older with COVID-19, enrolled during active disease. The CDR3 DNA follows: TGTGCCAGCTCAGCCCGACAGGGAAACACCATATATTTT. This encodes CASSARQGNTIYF. Together with reference TRBV18 and TRBJ1-3, the CDR3 gives the full variable domain: NAGVMQNPRHLVRRRGQEARLRCSPMKGHSHVYWYRQLPEEGLKFMVYLQKENIIDESGMPKERFSAEFPKEGPSILRIQQVVRGDSAAYFCASSARQGNTIYFGEGSWLTVV.